The 4 T cell receptor beta chains listed next were all sequenced from one sample in a study of blood T cell repertoires in COVID-19 (dated by TCRdb to the early 2020s). Library generation was performed with the immunoSEQ multiplex PCR assay. The table was pulled from immuneACCESS by TCRdb, which kept in-frame rearrangements only. Such tables lose some clones; where checked, under half of the loss comes from unresolved V genes, and the rest has no known cause. The sample table records a few hundred thousand clones; about 90% of these occur just once. 6.3% of the sample rests with the top ten. Source material: peripheral blood. The receptors come from a woman aged 45-65 years with COVID-19, enrolled during active disease.

The CDR3 sequence is CASRSPGLAGSYEQYF. Here the CDR3 DNA reads TGTGCCAGCAGATCACCGGGACTAGCGGGATCCTACGAGCAGTACTTC. The chain is built from TRBV7-8 and TRBJ2-7, with 13 positions matching TRBD2. This CDR3 is built from 16 residues. V was pared by 6 bases and J by 1 base, with 6 bases of the junction left unmatched. Germline CDR1 and CDR2: SGHVS and FQNEAQ.

Here the CDR3 reads CASSRYGAVPYYEQYF. In nucleotides, the CDR3 is TGCGCCAGCAGCCGGTACGGAGCGGTCCCCTACTACGAGCAGTACTTC. The chain couples TRBV5-1 to TRBJ2-7; maybe TRBD2 (5 bases). Germline loops: CDR1 SGHRS, CDR2 YFSETQ. The V gene lost 4 bases and the J gene lost 3 bases, with 20 bases spanning the gap. The CDR3 runs to 16 residues.

This clone was counted only a few times. The chain employs TRBV6-1 and TRBJ2-5; 10 nucleotides agree with TRBD2. J was trimmed by 5 bases and V by 3 bases; bases with no gene match: 6. Germline assignment: CDR1 MNHNS and CDR2 SASEGT. The CDR3 length is 15 residues. This CDR3 reads CASSDSGRRRETQYF. The CDR3 DNA follows: TGTGCCAGCAGTGATAGCGGGAGGCGGCGGGAGACCCAGTACTTC.

The CDR3 DNA is TGTGCCAGCAGCTTAACGCAACGGACTAGTCAGACCGGGGAGCTGTTTTTT. It codes for CASSLTQRTSQTGELFF. The chain recombines TRBV7-3 with TRBJ2-2; TRBD2 agrees at 7 bases. Looked up from germline, CDR1 is SGHTA and CDR2 is FQGTGA. The CDR3 sequence is 17 residues long. The V and J ends lost 0 bases and 5 bases, in that order; junction bases with no gene match: 9.